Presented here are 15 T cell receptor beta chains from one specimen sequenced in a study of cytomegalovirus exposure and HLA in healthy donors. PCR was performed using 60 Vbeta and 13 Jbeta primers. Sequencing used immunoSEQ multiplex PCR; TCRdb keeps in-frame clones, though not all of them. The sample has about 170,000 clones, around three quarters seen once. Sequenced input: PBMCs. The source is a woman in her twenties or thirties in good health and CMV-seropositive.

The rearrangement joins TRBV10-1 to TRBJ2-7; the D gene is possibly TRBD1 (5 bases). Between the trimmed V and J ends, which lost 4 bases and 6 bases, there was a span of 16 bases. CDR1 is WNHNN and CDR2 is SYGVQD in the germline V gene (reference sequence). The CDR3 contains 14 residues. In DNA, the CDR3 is TGCGCCAGCAGTGTAAGCAGGGTGAAACCCGAGCAGTACTTC. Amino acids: CASSVSRVKPEQYF.

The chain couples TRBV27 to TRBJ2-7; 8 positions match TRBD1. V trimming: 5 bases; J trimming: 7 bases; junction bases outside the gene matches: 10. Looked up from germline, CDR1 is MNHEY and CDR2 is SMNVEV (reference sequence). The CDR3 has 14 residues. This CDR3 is CASSPRTGMGEQYF. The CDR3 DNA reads TGTGCCAGCAGTCCCCGGACAGGGATGGGGGAGCAGTACTTC.

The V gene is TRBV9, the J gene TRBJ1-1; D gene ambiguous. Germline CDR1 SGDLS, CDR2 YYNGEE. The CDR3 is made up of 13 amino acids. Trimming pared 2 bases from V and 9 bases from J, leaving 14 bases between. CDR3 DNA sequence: TGTGCCAGCAGCGTCCACGTCCTAGGAAAAGCTTTCTTT. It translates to CASSVHVLGKAFF.

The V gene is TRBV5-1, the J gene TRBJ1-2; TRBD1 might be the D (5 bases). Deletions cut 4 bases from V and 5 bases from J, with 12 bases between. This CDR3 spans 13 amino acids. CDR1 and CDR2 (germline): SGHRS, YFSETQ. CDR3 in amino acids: CASSPEGLYGYTF. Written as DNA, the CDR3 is TGCGCCAGCAGCCCGGAGGGGTTATATGGCTACACCTTC.

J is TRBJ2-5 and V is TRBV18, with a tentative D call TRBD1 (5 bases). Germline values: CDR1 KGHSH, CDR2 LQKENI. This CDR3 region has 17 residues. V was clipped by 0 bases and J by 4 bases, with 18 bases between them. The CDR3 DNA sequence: TGTGCCAGCTCACCACCGCTGGGTCAGGGCGGTGCAGAGACCCAGTACTTC. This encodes CASSPPLGQGGAETQYF.

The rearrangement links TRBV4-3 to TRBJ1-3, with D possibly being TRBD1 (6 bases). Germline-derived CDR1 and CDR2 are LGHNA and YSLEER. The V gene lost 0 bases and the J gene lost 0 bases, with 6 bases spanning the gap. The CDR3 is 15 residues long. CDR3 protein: CASSQDRGSGNTIYF. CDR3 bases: TGCGCCAGCAGCCAAGACAGGGGCTCTGGAAACACCATATATTTT.

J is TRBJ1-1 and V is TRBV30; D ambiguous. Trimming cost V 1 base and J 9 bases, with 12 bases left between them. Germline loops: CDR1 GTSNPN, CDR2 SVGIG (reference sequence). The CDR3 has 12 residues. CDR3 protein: CAWSAGGPKAFF. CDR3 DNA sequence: TGTGCCTGGAGTGCGGGAGGGCCCAAAGCTTTCTTT.

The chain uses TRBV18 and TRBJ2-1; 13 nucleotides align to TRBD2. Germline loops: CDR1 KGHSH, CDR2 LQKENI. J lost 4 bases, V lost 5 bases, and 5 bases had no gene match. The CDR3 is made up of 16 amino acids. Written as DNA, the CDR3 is TGTGCCAGCTCATCCGGGACTAGCGGGGCTTACAATGAGCAGTTCTTC. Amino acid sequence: CASSSGTSGAYNEQFF.

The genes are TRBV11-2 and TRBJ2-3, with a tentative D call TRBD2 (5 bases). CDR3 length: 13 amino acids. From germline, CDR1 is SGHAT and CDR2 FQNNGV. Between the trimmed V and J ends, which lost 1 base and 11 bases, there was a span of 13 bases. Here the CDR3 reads CASSLGTQNLQYF. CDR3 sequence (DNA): TGTGCCAGCAGCTTAGGGACTCAGAACTTGCAGTATTTT. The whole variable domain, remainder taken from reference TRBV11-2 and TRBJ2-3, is EAGVAQSPRYKIIEKRQSVAFWCNPISGHATLYWYQQILGQGPKLLIQFQNNGVVDDSQLPKDRFSAERLKGVDSTLKIQPAKLEDSAVYLCASSLGTQNLQYFGPGTRLTVL.

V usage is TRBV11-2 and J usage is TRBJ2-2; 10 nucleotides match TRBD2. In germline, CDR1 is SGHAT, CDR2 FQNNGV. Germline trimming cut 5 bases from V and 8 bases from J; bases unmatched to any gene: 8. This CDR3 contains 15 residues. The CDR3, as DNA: TGTGCCAGCAGCAGCGGGGGGGCGAACAGTGGGGAGCTGTTTTTT. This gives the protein CASSSGGANSGELFF.

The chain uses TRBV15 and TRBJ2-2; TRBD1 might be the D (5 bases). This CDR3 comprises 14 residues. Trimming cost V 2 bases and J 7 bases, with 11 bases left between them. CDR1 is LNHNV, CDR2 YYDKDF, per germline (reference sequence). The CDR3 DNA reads TGTGCCACCAGCAGAAAGGCCAGGGACGGGGAGCTGTTTTTT. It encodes CATSRKARDGELFF.

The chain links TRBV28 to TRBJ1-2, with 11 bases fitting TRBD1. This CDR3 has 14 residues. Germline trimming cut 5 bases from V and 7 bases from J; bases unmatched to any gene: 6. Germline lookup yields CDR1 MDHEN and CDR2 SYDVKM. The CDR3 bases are TGTGCCAGCAGTGCTCCGGGACAGGGGGTTGGCTACACCTTC. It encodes CASSAPGQGVGYTF.

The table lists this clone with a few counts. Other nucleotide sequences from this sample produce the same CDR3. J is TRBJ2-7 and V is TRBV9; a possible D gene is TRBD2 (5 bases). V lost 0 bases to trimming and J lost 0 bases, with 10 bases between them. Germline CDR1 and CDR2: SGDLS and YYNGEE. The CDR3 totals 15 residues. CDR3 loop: CASSVEPGSSYEQYF. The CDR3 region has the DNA TGTGCCAGCAGCGTAGAGCCGGGGAGCTCCTACGAGCAGTACTTC.

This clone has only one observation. The chain's CDR3 is CAISNGRYEQYF. As DNA, the CDR3 is TGTGCCATCTCCAACGGGAGGTACGAGCAGTACTTC. This chain connects TRBV10-3 to TRBJ2-7; the match to TRBD2 covers 7 bases. The CDR3 contains 12 residues. Looked up from germline, CDR1 is ENHRY and CDR2 is SYGVKD. V was pared by 8 bases and J by 4 bases, with 5 bases of the junction left unmatched.

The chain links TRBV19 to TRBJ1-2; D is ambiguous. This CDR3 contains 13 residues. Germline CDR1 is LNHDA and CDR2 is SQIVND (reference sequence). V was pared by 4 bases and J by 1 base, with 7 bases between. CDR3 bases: TGTGCCAGTAGTACGAACTTTAACTATGGCTACACCTTC. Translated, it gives CASSTNFNYGYTF.